These T cell receptor beta chains were read from a single sample in a study of cytomegalovirus exposure and HLA in healthy donors. Method: immunoSEQ multiplex PCR; TCRdb's copy keeps in-frame clones and lacks some. The sample carries around 96,000 clones, roughly 80% recorded once. Sequencing input: PBMCs. The receptor source for this set is a man younger than 40 in good health and CMV-seropositive. The conserved cysteine and the conserved F or W are not part of the CDR3 here. The D gene is left open where the match is weak.

j_call | d_call | v_call | cdr3_aa
TRBJ2-1 | TRBD2 | TRBV6-1 | ASSEERLAAYNEQF
TRBJ1-5 | . | TRBV5-4 | ASSLGGLSNQPQH
TRBJ2-1 | . | TRBV28 | ASFRSDLGSYNEQF
TRBJ1-5 | TRBD1 | TRBV6-5 | ASSYRRTGGWPQH
TRBJ2-1 | . | TRBV18 | ASSPQDSAYNEQF
TRBJ1-1 | . | TRBV5-1 | ASSFIDSLNTEAF
TRBJ2-1 | . | TRBV25-1 | ASSDQGGMNEQF
TRBJ2-2 | . | TRBV18 | ASSPGPDRPGELF
TRBJ2-5 | . | TRBV6-6 | ASSPPGSETQY
TRBJ1-1 | . | TRBV18 | ASSRTRNTNTEAF
TRBJ2-7 | TRBD2 | TRBV18 | ASSPPRDVYTSGVRIRYEQY
TRBJ2-7 | TRBD2 | TRBV5-1 | ASSLAGLAEYEQY
TRBJ2-7 | . | TRBV29-1 | SVGHLDEQY
TRBJ1-5 | TRBD1 | TRBV2 | ATTGADRGDQPQH
TRBJ2-1 | TRBD2 | TRBV27 | ASSARGGAYNEQF
TRBJ2-2 | TRBD2 | TRBV2 | ASSELAGGPTGELF
TRBJ2-3 | TRBD2 | TRBV29-1 | SVGAGELTDTQY
TRBJ2-7 | . | TRBV28 | ASRSALRLSYEQY
TRBJ2-3 | TRBD2 | TRBV11-2 | ASSLFRGGTDTQY
TRBJ2-1 | TRBD1 | TRBV10-3 | AISEKDRGAYNEQF
TRBJ1-2 | TRBD1 | TRBV11-2 | ASSLGPGQGARGYGYT
TRBJ2-6 | TRBD2 | TRBV11-3 | ASSPQSGGSGANVLT
TRBJ2-6 | . | TRBV5-1 | ASHPSSSGANVLT